Described below is a single TCR beta chain sequence and its context. The CDR3 spans 14 residues. V lost 4 bases and J 3 bases, leaving 8 bases between the germline ends. CDR1 and CDR2 from the germline V gene are SGHNT and YYREEE (reference sequence). The sample is drawn from a study of blood T cell repertoires in COVID-19. Study summary: The origin of the acute and convalescent COVID-19 samples was the United States, Italy and Spain.

In the original analysis: Using reference gene primer amplification, nucleated cell counts were estimated. This table comes from immunoSEQ multiplex PCR, and its TCRdb copy is limited to in-frame clones, with some not included. D and trimming come from the DNA, and the V and J calls and clone size come from that table. The sample consists of about 400,000 clones, roughly 90% of them appearing once. V is TRBV5-4 and J is TRBJ1-6; no clear D. Sequencing was done on a sample of peripheral blood. This clonotype was sampled from a man in his forties or fifties with acute or convalescent COVID-19. The CDR3: CASSVNSYNSPLHF. CDR3 DNA: TGTGCCAGCAGCGTAAACAGCTATAATTCACCCCTCCACTTT.